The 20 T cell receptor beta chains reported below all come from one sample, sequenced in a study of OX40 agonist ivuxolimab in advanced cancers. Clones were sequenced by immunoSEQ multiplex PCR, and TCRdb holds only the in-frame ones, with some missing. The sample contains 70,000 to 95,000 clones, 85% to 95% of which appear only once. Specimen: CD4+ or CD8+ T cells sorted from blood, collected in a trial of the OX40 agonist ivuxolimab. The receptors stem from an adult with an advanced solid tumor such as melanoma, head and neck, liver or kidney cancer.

CDR3 region: CSVLPRSSYNEQFF. The CDR3 DNA reads as TGCAGCGTTCTCCCGAGGAGCTCCTACAATGAGCAGTTCTTC. This chain uses TRBV29-1 with TRBJ2-1, with D unclear. V was shortened by 5 bases and J by 0 bases, with 11 bases between the two germline ends. Germline assignment: CDR1 SQVTM and CDR2 ANQGSEA. The CDR3 length is 14 residues.

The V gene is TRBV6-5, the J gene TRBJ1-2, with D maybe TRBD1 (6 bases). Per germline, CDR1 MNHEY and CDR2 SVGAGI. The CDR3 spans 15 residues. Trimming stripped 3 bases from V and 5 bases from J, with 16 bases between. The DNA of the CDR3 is TGTGCCAGCAGTTATGTCCTTAAAGGGGGATATGGCTACACCTTC. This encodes CASSYVLKGGYGYTF.

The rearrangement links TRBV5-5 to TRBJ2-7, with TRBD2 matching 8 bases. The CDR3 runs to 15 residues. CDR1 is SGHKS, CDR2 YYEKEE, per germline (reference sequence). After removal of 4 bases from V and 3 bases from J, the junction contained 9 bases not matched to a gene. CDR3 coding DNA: TGTGCCAGCAGCCCCGGCGGGGGGCGGATCTACGAGCAGTACTTC. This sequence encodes CASSPGGGRIYEQYF.

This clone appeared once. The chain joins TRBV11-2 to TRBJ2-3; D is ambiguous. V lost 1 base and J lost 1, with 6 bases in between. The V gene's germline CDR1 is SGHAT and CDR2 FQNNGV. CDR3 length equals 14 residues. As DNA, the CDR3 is TGTGCCAGCAGCTTAGGAGGTGGCACAGATACGCAGTATTTT. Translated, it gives CASSLGGGTDTQYF.

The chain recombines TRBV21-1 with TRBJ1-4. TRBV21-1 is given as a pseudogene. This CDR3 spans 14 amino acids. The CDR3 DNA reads TGTGCCAGCAGCAAAGAGGGGGGGGCAGAAAAACTGTTTTTT. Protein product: CASSKEGGAEKLFF.

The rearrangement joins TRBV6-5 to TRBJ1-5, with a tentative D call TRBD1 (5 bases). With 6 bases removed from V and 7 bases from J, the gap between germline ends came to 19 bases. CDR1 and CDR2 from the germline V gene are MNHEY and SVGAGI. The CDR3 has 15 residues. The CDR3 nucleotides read TGTGCCAGCAGCCCCATTCCCAGGGTCAACCAGCCCCAGCATTTT. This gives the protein CASSPIPRVNQPQHF.

CDR3 sequence (DNA): TGCGCCAGCAGCCAAGATCTGACCAACACTGAAGCTTTCTTT. Translated, it gives CASSQDLTNTEAFF. The chain links TRBV4-3 to TRBJ1-1; D gene ambiguous. Per the germline V gene, CDR1 is LGHNA and CDR2 is YSLEER. V gave up 0 bases and J gave up 2 bases, with 7 bases separating them. The CDR3 covers 14 residues.

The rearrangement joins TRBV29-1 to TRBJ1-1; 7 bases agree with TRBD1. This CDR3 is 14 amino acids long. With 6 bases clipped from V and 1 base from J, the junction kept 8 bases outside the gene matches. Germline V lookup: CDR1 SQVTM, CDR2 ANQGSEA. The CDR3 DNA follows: TGCAGCGTCGTAGCAGGGACAGCGAACACTGAAGCTTTCTTT. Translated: CSVVAGTANTEAFF.

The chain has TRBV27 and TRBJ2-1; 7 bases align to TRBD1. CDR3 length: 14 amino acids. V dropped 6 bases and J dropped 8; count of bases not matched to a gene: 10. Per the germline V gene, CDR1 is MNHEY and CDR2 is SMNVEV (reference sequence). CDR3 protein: CASSPTGSVDEQFF. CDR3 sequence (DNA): TGTGCCAGCAGCCCGACAGGGTCGGTCGATGAGCAGTTCTTC.

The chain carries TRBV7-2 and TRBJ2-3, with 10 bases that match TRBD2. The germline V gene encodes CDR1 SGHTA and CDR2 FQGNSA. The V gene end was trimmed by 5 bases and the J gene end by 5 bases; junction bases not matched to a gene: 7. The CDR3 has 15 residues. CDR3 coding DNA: TGTGCCAGCAGCCAAGGCACTAGCGGGGTAGATACGCAGTATTTT. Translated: CASSQGTSGVDTQYF.

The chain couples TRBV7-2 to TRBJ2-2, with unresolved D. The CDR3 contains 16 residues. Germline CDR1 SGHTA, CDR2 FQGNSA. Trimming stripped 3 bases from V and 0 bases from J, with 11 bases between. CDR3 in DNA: TGTGCCAGCAGCTTTCTGGGCAAAGCGAACACCGGGGAGCTGTTTTTT. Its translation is CASSFLGKANTGELFF.

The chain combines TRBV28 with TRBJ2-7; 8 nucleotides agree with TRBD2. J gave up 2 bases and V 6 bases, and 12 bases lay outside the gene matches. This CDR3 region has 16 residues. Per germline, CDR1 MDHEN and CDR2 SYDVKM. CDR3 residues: CASRSRPGLVTYEQYF. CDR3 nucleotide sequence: TGTGCCAGCAGATCGCGACCGGGACTAGTAACCTACGAGCAGTACTTC.

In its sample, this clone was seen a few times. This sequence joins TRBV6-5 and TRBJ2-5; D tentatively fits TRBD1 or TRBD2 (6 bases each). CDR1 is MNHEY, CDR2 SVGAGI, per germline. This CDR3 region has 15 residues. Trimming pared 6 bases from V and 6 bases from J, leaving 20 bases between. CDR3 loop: CASSPTGSGGKTQYF. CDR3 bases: TGTGCCAGCAGCCCAACAGGGTCAGGAGGGAAGACCCAGTACTTC.

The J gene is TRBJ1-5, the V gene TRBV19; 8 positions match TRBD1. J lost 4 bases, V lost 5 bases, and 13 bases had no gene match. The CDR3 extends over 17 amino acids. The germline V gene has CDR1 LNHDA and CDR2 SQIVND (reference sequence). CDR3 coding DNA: TGTGCCAGTAGTGGGGTGGTCGGGACAGGCTCTAATCAGCCCCAGCATTTT. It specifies CASSGVVGTGSNQPQHF.

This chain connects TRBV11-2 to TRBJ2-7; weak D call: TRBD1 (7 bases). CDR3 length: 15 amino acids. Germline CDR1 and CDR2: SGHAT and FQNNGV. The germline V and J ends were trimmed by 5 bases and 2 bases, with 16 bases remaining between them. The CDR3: CASSPRPRGAYEQYF. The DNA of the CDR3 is TGTGCCAGCAGCCCGAGGCCCAGGGGGGCCTACGAGCAGTACTTC.

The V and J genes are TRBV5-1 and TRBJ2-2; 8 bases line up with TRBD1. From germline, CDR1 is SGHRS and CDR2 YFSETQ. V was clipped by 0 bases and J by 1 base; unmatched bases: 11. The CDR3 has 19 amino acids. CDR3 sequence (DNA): TGCGCCAGCAGCTTGGGCGGGGACAGGATGATTTGGAACACCGGGGAGCTGTTTTTT. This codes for CASSLGGDRMIWNTGELFF.

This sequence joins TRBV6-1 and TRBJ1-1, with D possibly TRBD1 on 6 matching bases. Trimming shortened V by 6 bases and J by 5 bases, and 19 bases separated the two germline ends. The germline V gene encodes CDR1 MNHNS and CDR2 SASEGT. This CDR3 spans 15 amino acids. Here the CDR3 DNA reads TGTGCCAGCAGCCCCGAGGGGGTGGGAGAAACTGAAGCTTTCTTT. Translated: CASSPEGVGETEAFF.

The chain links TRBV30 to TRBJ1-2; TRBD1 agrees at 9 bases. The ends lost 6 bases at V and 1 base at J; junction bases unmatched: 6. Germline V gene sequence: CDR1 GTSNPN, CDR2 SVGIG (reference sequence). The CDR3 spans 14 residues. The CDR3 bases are TGTGCCTGCCCTCGGACAGGGGATAACTATGGCTACACCTTC. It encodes CACPRTGDNYGYTF.

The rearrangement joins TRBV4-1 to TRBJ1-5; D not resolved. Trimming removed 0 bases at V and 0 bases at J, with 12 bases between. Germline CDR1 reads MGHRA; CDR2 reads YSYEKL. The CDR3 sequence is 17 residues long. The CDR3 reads CASSQDKWQDSNQPQHF. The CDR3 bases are TGCGCCAGCAGCCAAGATAAGTGGCAGGATAGCAATCAGCCCCAGCATTTT.

CDR3 sequence: CASTPGAGELFF. Written as DNA, the CDR3 is TGTGCCAGTACGCCCGGGGCCGGGGAGCTGTTTTTT. The chain uses TRBV19 and TRBJ2-2; TRBD2 might be the D (5 bases). V lost 7 bases to trimming and J lost 6 bases, with 9 bases between them. The CDR3 has 12 residues. CDR1 is LNHDA, CDR2 SQIVND, per germline (reference sequence).